The sequence of this T cell receptor (beta chain) was determined in a study of shared clonotypes between healthy human individuals. This CDR3 is built from 14 residues. From germline, CDR1 is SGHTA and CDR2 FQGTGA. With 2 bases removed from V and 4 bases from J, the gap between germline ends came to 11 bases. The table came from immunoSEQ multiplex PCR; TCRdb's copy has only in-frame clones and leaves some out. The table lists 2,500,000 or so clones, roughly 93% of them singletons. V is TRBV7-3 and J is TRBJ1-1; D is unresolved. What was sequenced was naive CD4+ T cells from PBMCs. The subset denotes: CD45RA+ positively selected. This clonotype was sampled from a man aged 18 to 35 in good health. Some clones in this sample may be carry-over from other donors' samples. CDR3 sequence (DNA): TGTGCCAGCAGCTTAGGACTATCTGGCACTGAAGCTTTCTTT. It specifies CASSLGLSGTEAFF. The full variable domain, its missing parts supplied by reference TRBV7-3 and TRBJ1-1, is GAGVSQTPSNKVTEKGKYVELRCDPISGHTALYWYRQSLGQGPEFLIYFQGTGAADDSGLPNDRFFAVRPEGSVSTLKIQRTERGDSAVYLCASSLGLSGTEAFFGQGTRLTVV.